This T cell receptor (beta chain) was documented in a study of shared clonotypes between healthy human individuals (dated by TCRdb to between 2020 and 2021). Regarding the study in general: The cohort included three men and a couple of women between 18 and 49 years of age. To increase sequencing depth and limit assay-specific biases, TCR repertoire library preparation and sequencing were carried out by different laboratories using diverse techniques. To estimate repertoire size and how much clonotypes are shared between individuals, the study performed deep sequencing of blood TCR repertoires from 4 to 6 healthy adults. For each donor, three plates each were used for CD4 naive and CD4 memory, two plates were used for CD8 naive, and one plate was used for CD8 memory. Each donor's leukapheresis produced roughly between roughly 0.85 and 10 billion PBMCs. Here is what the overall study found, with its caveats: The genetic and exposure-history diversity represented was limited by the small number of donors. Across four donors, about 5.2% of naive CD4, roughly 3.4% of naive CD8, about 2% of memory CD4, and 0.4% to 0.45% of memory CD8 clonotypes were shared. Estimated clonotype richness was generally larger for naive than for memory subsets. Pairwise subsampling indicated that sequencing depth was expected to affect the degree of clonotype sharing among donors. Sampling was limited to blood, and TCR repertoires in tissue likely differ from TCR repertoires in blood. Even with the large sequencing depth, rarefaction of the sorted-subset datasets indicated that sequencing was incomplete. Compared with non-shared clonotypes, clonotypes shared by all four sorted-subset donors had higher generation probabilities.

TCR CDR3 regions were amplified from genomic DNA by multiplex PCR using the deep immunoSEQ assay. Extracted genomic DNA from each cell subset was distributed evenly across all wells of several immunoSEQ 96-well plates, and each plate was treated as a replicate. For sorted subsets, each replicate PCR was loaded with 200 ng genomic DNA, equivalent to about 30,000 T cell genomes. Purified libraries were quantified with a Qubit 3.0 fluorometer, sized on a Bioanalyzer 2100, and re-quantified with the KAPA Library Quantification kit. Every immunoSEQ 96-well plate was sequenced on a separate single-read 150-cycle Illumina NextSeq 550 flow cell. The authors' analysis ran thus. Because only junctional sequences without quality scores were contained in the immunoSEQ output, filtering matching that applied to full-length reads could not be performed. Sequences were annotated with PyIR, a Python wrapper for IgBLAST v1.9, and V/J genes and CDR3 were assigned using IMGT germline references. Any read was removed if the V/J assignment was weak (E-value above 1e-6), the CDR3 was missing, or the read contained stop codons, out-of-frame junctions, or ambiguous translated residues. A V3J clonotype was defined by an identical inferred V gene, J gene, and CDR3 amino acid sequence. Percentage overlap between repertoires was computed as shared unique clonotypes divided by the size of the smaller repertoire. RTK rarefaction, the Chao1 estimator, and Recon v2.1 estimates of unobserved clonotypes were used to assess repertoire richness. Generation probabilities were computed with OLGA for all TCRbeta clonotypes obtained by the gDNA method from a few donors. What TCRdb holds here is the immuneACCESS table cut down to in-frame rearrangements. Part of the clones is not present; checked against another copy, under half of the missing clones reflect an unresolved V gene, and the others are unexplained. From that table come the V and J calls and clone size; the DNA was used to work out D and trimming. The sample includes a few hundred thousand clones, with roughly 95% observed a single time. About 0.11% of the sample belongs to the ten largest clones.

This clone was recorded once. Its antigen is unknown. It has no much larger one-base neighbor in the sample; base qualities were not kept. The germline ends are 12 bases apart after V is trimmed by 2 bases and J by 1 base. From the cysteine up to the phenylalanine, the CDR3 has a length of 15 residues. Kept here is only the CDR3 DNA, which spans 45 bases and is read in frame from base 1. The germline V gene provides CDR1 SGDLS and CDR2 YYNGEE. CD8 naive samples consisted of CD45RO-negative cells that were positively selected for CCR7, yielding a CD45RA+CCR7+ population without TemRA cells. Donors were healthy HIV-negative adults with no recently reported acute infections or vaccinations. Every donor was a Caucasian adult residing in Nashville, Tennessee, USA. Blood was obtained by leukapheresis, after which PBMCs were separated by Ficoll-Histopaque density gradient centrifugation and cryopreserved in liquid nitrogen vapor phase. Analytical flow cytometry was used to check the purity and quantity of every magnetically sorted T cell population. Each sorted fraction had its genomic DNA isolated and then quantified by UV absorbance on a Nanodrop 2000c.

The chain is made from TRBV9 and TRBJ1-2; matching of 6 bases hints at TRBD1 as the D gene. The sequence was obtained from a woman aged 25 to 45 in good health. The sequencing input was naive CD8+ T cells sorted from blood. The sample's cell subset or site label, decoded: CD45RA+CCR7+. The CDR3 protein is CASSVAGHLNYGYTF. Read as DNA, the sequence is TGTGCCAGCAGCGTCGCGGGACACCTTAACTATGGCTACACCTTC.